One TCR beta chain is described in this entry. Its specificity is unknown. It may be a read error: a sequence one base away is much more abundant. The entry originates in a study of tumor-infiltrating lymphocytes in primary liver carcinoma. V shed 5 bases and J 4 bases; nucleotides not matched to a gene: 5. The CDR3 loop spans 13 amino acids. In germline, CDR1 is GTSNPN, CDR2 SVGIG (reference sequence). Study-level results: Tumors reached a significantly greater top-250-clone fraction than blood did (p = 0.039).

With a constant-region primer, TCR beta cDNA was made from 450 to 650 ng of total RNA. Three rounds of nested multiplex PCR with slightly modified ARM-PCR produced TCR beta libraries. Rounds one and two of PCR, each of roughly 10 cycles, were primed with TRBV1-TRBV30 forward primers and a C-beta reverse primer. One entry per CDR3 protein, called by TCRdb with MiXCR from the multiplex PCR reads. The data show around 210,000 distinct CDR3 sequences, with less than 70% seen just once and 6% to 8.5% held by the top ten. RNA was extracted from whole blood without cell sorting, alongside germline DNA. This rearrangement joins TRBV30 to TRBJ1-5, with TRBD1 matching 7 bases. The specimen sequenced was peripheral blood. The TCR was taken from a woman aged 60-75 years with primary liver carcinoma and hepatitis B virus infection. The CDR3 DNA reads as TGTGCCTGGGGGGGACAGTCGAATCAGCCCCAGCATTTT. Protein: CAWGGQSNQPQHF.